This T cell receptor (beta chain) appears in the sequencing data of a study of shared clonotypes between healthy human individuals. Findings and limits, study-wide: Estimated richness was generally greater in naive than memory subsets. Generation probabilities were higher for clonotypes shared across all four sorted-subset donors than for unshared ones.

Trimming cost V 6 bases and J 1 base, with 13 bases left between them. CDR3 length: 15 amino acids. CDR1 and CDR2 (germline): SNHLY, FYNNEI. A note on this clone: The antigen is undetermined.

Repertoires were generated with immunoSEQ multiplex PCR, while TCRdb's copy carries only in-frame clones and drops some. This table has under 850,000 clones, over 90% appearing once. The naive CD8 fraction comprised CD45RO-negative cells positively selected for CCR7 and excluded terminally differentiated effector memory CD45RA+ cells. This TCR came from a man aged 25-45 years in good health. Source material: naive CD8+ T cells sorted from blood. The chain couples TRBV2 to TRBJ1-5; D perhaps matches TRBD1 (6 bases). CDR3 sequence: CASSPGTSSNQPQHF. CDR3 DNA: TGTGCCAGCAGCCCCGGGACATCAAGCAATCAGCCCCAGCATTTT. Together with reference TRBV2 and TRBJ1-5, the CDR3 gives the full variable domain: EPEVTQTPSHQVTQMGQEVILRCVPISNHLYFYWYRQILGQKVEFLVSFYNNEISEKSEIFDDQFSVERPDGSNFTLKIRSTKLEDSAMYFCASSPGTSSNQPQHFGDGTRLSIL.